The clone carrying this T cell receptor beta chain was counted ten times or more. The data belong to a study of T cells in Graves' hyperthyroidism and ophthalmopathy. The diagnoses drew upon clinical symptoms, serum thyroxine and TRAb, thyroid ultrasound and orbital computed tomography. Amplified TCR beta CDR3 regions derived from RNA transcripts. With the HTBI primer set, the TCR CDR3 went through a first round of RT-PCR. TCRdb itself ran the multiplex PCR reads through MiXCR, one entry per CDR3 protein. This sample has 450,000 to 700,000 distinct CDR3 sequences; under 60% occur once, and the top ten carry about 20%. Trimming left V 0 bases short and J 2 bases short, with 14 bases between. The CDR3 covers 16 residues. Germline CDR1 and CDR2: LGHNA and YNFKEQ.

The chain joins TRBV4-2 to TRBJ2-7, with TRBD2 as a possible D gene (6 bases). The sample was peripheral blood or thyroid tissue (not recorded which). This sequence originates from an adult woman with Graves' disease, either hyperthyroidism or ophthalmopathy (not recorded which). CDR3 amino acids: CASSQDPERAAYEQYF. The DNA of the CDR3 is TGTGCCAGCAGCCAAGATCCCGAGCGGGCGGCCTACGAGCAGTACTTC.